This is a list of T cell receptor beta chains from one sample in a study of blood T cell repertoires in COVID-19. Only in-frame clones appear in the TCRdb table, and some are missing; sequencing was by immunoSEQ multiplex PCR. This repertoire shows some 220,000 clones, less than 90% found once; its top ten account for around 18%. The sequenced material came from peripheral blood. These receptors were taken from a woman older than 75 with active or convalescent COVID-19. The CDR3 runs from the conserved cysteine through the conserved F or W. D genes are given only for firm matches.

d_gene: TRBD2
j_gene: TRBJ2-1
v_gene: TRBV3-1/TRBV3-2
CDR3nt: TGTGCCAGCAGCCACTACCAGGTGGCGAGGACTAGCGGATCTTACAATGAGCAGTTCTTC
CDR3aa: CASSHYQVARTSGSYNEQFF

d_gene: TRBD1
j_gene: TRBJ1-2
v_gene: TRBV27
CDR3nt: TGTGCCAGCAGTCCACAGGGGGAATATGGCTACACCTTC
CDR3aa: CASSPQGEYGYTF

d_gene: TRBD1
j_gene: TRBJ1-2
v_gene: TRBV23-1
CDR3nt: TGCGCCAGCAGTCAGCACCGGGACAGCCAGCGAATCTATGGCTACACCTTC
CDR3aa: CASSQHRDSQRIYGYTF

d_gene: TRBD1
j_gene: TRBJ1-1
v_gene: TRBV19
CDR3nt: TGTGCCAGCGCACCTGGGACAGCCACTGAAGCTTTCTTT
CDR3aa: CASAPGTATEAFF

d_gene: .
j_gene: TRBJ1-4
v_gene: TRBV5-4
CDR3nt: TGTGCCAGCAGCCCGGGAGGGGGGCGAGAAGAAAAACTGTTTTTT
CDR3aa: CASSPGGGREEKLFF

d_gene: .
j_gene: TRBJ2-3
v_gene: TRBV6-6
CDR3nt: TGTGCCAGCAGTTATTCACCGGGACTCACCACAGATACGCAGTATTTT
CDR3aa: CASSYSPGLTTDTQYF

d_gene: TRBD1
j_gene: TRBJ1-1
v_gene: TRBV15
CDR3nt: TGTGCCACCAGCAGAGAGGACAGGGACAGCACTGAAGCTTTCTTT
CDR3aa: CATSREDRDSTEAFF

d_gene: TRBD1
j_gene: TRBJ1-4
v_gene: TRBV4-1
CDR3nt: TGCGCCAGCAGCCAACCCCCGGGACAGGGGTCAACTAATGAAAAACTGTTTTTT
CDR3aa: CASSQPPGQGSTNEKLFF

d_gene: TRBD1
j_gene: TRBJ1-1
v_gene: TRBV5-4
CDR3nt: TGTGCCAGCAGCTTGACAGGGGGCACTGAAGCTTTCTTT
CDR3aa: CASSLTGGTEAFF

d_gene: TRBD1
j_gene: TRBJ2-4
v_gene: TRBV7-9
CDR3nt: TGTGCCAGCAACGAAGCCGGGACAGCTATCAACATTCAGTACTTC
CDR3aa: CASNEAGTAINIQYF